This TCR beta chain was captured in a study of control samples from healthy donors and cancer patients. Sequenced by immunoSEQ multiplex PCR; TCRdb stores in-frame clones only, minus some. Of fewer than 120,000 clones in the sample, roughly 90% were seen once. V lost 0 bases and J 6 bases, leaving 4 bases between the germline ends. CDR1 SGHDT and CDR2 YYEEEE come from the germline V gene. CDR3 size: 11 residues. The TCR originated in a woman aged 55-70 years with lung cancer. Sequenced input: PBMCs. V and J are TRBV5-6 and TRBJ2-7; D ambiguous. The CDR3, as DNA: TGTGCCAGCAGCTTGGGGCGCGAGCAGTACTTC. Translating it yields CASSLGREQYF.